A selection of T cell receptor beta chains follows, all from one sample in a study of blood T cell repertoires in COVID-19. Clones were read by immunoSEQ multiplex PCR, and TCRdb kept only the in-frame ones, dropping some. The sample contains approximately 210,000 clones, roughly 80% of which appear only once. Input material: peripheral blood. These receptors were collected from a human donor in a cohort sampled during active COVID-19. CDR3s include the opening cysteine and the closing phenylalanine or tryptophan. D genes are given only for firm matches. The size of a clone is reported for some rows only, either as once, few or many, or as a class for expanded clones.

TRBJ1-2,TRBD1,.,TRBV5-4,TGTGCCAGCAGCATAGCGACAGGGCCTAACTATGGCTACACCTTC,CASSIATGPNYGYTF
TRBJ2-7,TRBD1,.,TRBV27,TGTGCCAGCAGTCCGTCAACTGGACAGGTCTCCTACGAGCAGTACTTC,CASSPSTGQVSYEQYF
TRBJ2-7,TRBD2,once,TRBV5-5,TGTGCCAGCAGGGAAGCGGGAGAAAGGGAGCAGTACTTC,CASREAGEREQYF
TRBJ2-4,.,.,TRBV4-3,TGCGCCAGCAGCCAAGACAGGGTGGGGGCCAAAAACATTCAGTACTTC,CASSQDRVGAKNIQYF
TRBJ1-2,.,.,TRBV3-1/TRBV3-2,TGTGCCAGCAGCCAACCCGGGGGGACGGGGGGCTACACCTTC,CASSQPGGTGGYTF
TRBJ1-5,TRBD1,.,TRBV6-6,TGTGCCAGCAATAACAGGGGTTATAGCAATCAGCCCCAGCATTTT,CASNNRGYSNQPQHF
TRBJ1-3,.,.,TRBV5-8,TGTGCCAGCAGCTTGGCCTATCGGGCTGGAAACACCATATATTTT,CASSLAYRAGNTIYF
TRBJ2-7,.,.,TRBV7-2,TGTGCCAGCAGCTTATACTGGGACACCTACGAGCAGTACTTC,CASSLYWDTYEQYF
TRBJ2-2,.,.,TRBV5-1,TGCGCCAGCAGCGTGGGACACGGGAACACCGGGGAGCTGTTTTTT,CASSVGHGNTGELFF
TRBJ2-1,TRBD2,.,TRBV11-3,TGTGCCAGCAGCTTAGGGGGGGGCCGGGAGGGCCAGGAGCAGTTCTTC,CASSLGGGREGQEQFF
TRBJ1-6,.,.,TRBV11-2,TGTGCCAGCAGCTTAGTACAGGGAGTCAATTCACCCCTCCACTTT,CASSLVQGVNSPLHF
TRBJ2-7,TRBD1,.,TRBV24-1,TGTGCCACCAGTGATGCGGTCTACGTGGGACAGTTGTACGAGCAGTACTTC,CATSDAVYVGQLYEQYF
TRBJ2-7,.,few,TRBV11-2,TGTGCCAGCAGCTTAAGGGCTAGCACCTACGAGCAGTACTTC,CASSLRASTYEQYF
TRBJ1-5,TRBD1,.,TRBV18,TGTGCCAGCTCACCGGAACACAGGGGTGGCCAGCCCCAGCATTTT,CASSPEHRGGQPQHF
TRBJ2-7,TRBD1,few,TRBV5-5,TGTGCCAGCAGCTTGATAACAGGGGGTACATACGAGCAGTACTTC,CASSLITGGTYEQYF
TRBJ2-7,TRBD1,.,TRBV6-5,TGTGCCAGCAGTTACTCGGGGGCAGGGGGCTACGAGCAGTACTTC,CASSYSGAGGYEQYF
TRBJ1-1,TRBD1,.,TRBV5-1,TGCGCCAGCAGCCCGGAACAGGGGCGGACTGAAGCTTTCTTT,CASSPEQGRTEAFF
TRBJ1-1,TRBD1,.,TRBV5-4,TGTGCCAGCAGTTCCCAGGGGGGCATGAACACTGAAGCTTTCTTT,CASSSQGGMNTEAFF
TRBJ1-3,.,.,TRBV24-1,TGTGCCACCAGTGAGGCGGGGCCACACTCTGGAAACACCATATATTTT,CATSEAGPHSGNTIYF
TRBJ2-7,TRBD1,.,TRBV5-1,TGCGCCAGCAGCCACACGGGACAGGGTCCCTACGAGCAGTACTTC,CASSHTGQGPYEQYF
TRBJ2-7,.,.,TRBV5-1,TGCGCCAGCAGCAGCTATAGCTCCTACGAGCAGTACTTC,CASSSYSSYEQYF
TRBJ1-1,.,.,TRBV6-2/TRBV6-3,TGTGCCAGCAGTTTTTTCAGTACGGGCACTGAAGCTTTCTTT,CASSFFSTGTEAFF
TRBJ2-7,.,.,TRBV3-1/TRBV3-2,TGTGCCAGCAGCCAAGTGGAGGATACCTACGAGCAGTACTTC,CASSQVEDTYEQYF